One sample yielded the 15 T cell receptor beta chains listed below, sequenced in a study of cytomegalovirus exposure and HLA in healthy donors. PCR amplification relied on 60 Vbeta primers (plus 13 Jbeta primers). The repertoire was sequenced with immunoSEQ multiplex PCR; TCRdb's copy has only in-frame clones and lacks some. The sample holds roughly 100,000 clones, around 61% seen once. The sample was PBMCs. These receptors all stem from a woman in her 50s in good health and CMV-seronegative.

The rearrangement links TRBV27 to TRBJ2-7; TRBD2 agrees at 11 bases. The V and J ends lost 6 bases and 10 bases, in that order; junction bases with no gene match: 14. Germline CDR1 and CDR2: MNHEY and SMNVEV (reference sequence). The CDR3 spans 15 residues. This CDR3 is CASRLLAGGPYEQYF. CDR3 bases: TGTGCCAGCAGGCTTCTAGCGGGGGGCCCGTATGAACAGTACTTC.

This clone was seen a few times. This chain links TRBV5-1 with TRBJ1-1; TRBD1 matches 8 bases. Per germline, CDR1 SGHRS and CDR2 YFSETQ. Germline trimming cut 1 base from V and 5 bases from J; bases unmatched to any gene: 7. This CDR3 is 15 amino acids long. This CDR3 is CASSLTGGEKTEAFF. The CDR3 DNA follows: TGCGCCAGCAGCTTGACAGGGGGAGAAAAAACTGAAGCTTTCTTT.

The chain employs TRBV28 and TRBJ2-7; possible D gene TRBD2, 5 bases. Germline CDR1 reads MDHEN; CDR2 reads SYDVKM. The CDR3 is 16 amino acids. V lost 7 bases and J lost 6, with 25 bases in between. This CDR3 is CASTPSTLATHREQYF. The DNA of the CDR3 is TGTGCCAGCACCCCTTCAACCCTAGCAACCCATCGCGAGCAGTACTTC.

This clone appeared once. This sequence joins TRBV4-3 and TRBJ1-1; the D is unclear. Trimming shortened V by 4 bases and J by 4 bases, and 13 bases separated the two germline ends. This CDR3 comprises 14 residues. In germline, CDR1 is LGHNA, CDR2 YSLEER. The CDR3 coding sequence is TGCGCCAGCAGCCCTCAATACTCTTCCACTGAAGCTTTCTTT. It is translated as CASSPQYSSTEAFF.

The chain has TRBV28 and TRBJ2-1; a weak D match, TRBD1 (6 bases). The V end lost 5 bases, the J end lost 10 bases, and 15 bases lay between the germline ends. The CDR3 runs to 13 residues. Germline V gives CDR1 MDHEN, CDR2 SYDVKM. Here the CDR3 reads CASSGGSGKEQFF. The CDR3 coding sequence is TGTGCCAGCAGTGGGGGCTCAGGGAAGGAGCAGTTCTTC.

The chain is built from TRBV2 and TRBJ2-4, with 11 bases fitting TRBD1. The length of the CDR3 is 16 residues. After removal of 6 bases from V and 1 base from J, the junction contained 5 bases not matched to a gene. From germline, CDR1 is SNHLY and CDR2 FYNNEI. The CDR3 is CASRDRGPLAKNIQYF. The CDR3 DNA sequence: TGTGCCAGCAGGGACAGGGGGCCGTTGGCCAAAAACATTCAGTACTTC. Together with reference TRBV2 and TRBJ2-4, the CDR3 gives the full variable domain: EPEVTQTPSHQVTQMGQEVILRCVPISNHLYFYWYRQILGQKVEFLVSFYNNEISEKSEIFDDQFSVERPDGSNFTLKIRSTKLEDSAMYFCASRDRGPLAKNIQYFGAGTRLSVL.

The rearrangement joins TRBV6-4 to TRBJ1-1; 7 bases align to TRBD1. The junction had 5 bases not matched to a gene; V was cut back by 5 bases and J by 5 bases. Germline CDR1 and CDR2: MRHNA and SNTAGT. This CDR3 has 13 amino acids. The CDR3 DNA reads as TGTGCCAGCAGTAACACAGGGGATACTGAAGCTTTCTTT. Protein product: CASSNTGDTEAFF.

The J gene is TRBJ1-1, the V gene TRBV30, with 8 bases fitting TRBD1. The germline V gene has CDR1 GTSNPN and CDR2 SVGIG (reference sequence). J was trimmed by 1 base and V by 7 bases; bases with no gene match: 2. The CDR3 contains 12 residues. CDR3 protein: CAYDRGNTEAFF. In nucleotides, the CDR3 is TGTGCCTACGACAGGGGGAACACTGAAGCTTTCTTT.

J is TRBJ1-2 and V is TRBV2, with no clear D. Germline CDR1 SNHLY, CDR2 FYNNEI. This CDR3 has 13 amino acids. Trimming left V 1 base short and J 1 base short, with 4 bases between. CDR3 loop: CASSEDNNYGYTF. The CDR3 DNA reads as TGTGCCAGCAGTGAAGACAATAACTATGGCTACACCTTC.

The sample holds a few counts of this clone. This rearrangement joins TRBV5-1 to TRBJ2-7, with 11 bases that match TRBD1. Germline CDR1 reads SGHRS; CDR2 reads YFSETQ. V shed 3 bases and J 5 bases; nucleotides not matched to a gene: 4. CDR3 length: 14 residues. For the CDR3, the DNA is TGCGCCAGCAGCTGGGGGGACAGGGGGAACGAGCAGTACTTC. Protein sequence: CASSWGDRGNEQYF.

This clone was seen a few times. This chain connects TRBV5-4 to TRBJ2-7, with 7 bases lining up with TRBD1. CDR1 is SGHNT, CDR2 YYREEE, per germline (reference sequence). The CDR3 runs to 15 residues. Germline trimming cut 1 base from V and 0 bases from J; bases unmatched to any gene: 4. DNA for the CDR3: TGTGCCAGCAGCTTGTCGTCAGGGGGCTCCTACGAGCAGTACTTC. It yields the protein CASSLSSGGSYEQYF.

The chain employs TRBV2 and TRBJ1-5, with D maybe TRBD1 (6 bases). V lost 6 bases and J lost 6, with 21 bases in between. The germline V gene has CDR1 SNHLY and CDR2 FYNNEI. The CDR3 extends over 16 amino acids. The CDR3 nucleotides are TGTGCCAGCAGCCCCCTGGGGGGGCTTAATAGTCAGCCCCAGCATTTT. Its translation: CASSPLGGLNSQPQHF.

A few counts support this clone. This chain links TRBV7-9 with TRBJ1-1; D not resolved. The germline V and J ends were trimmed by 3 bases and 1 base, with 6 bases remaining between them. This CDR3 has 13 residues. Germline V gene lookup returns CDR1 SEHNR and CDR2 FQNEAQ (reference sequence). The DNA for the CDR3 is TGTGCCAGCAGCTTCGCCAGGAACACTGAAGCTTTCTTT. This codes for CASSFARNTEAFF.

The chain has TRBV5-6 and TRBJ2-1; D call uncertain. Trimming took off 1 base at V and 8 bases at J, with 13 bases between the two ends. Germline V lookup: CDR1 SGHDT, CDR2 YYEEEE. The CDR3 runs 14 residues. The CDR3 DNA reads TGTGCCAGCAGCTTGCCGGATGAGCGAGATGAGCAGTTCTTC. Its translation: CASSLPDERDEQFF.

This chain joins TRBV6-5 and TRBJ2-7, with D hard to call. Germline CDR1 and CDR2: MNHEY and SVGAGI. The CDR3 has 16 amino acids. V was clipped by 2 bases and J by 0 bases, with 14 bases between them. This CDR3 reads CASSYTDAYSSYEQYF. The CDR3, as DNA: TGTGCCAGCAGTTACACAGACGCGTACAGCTCCTACGAGCAGTACTTC.